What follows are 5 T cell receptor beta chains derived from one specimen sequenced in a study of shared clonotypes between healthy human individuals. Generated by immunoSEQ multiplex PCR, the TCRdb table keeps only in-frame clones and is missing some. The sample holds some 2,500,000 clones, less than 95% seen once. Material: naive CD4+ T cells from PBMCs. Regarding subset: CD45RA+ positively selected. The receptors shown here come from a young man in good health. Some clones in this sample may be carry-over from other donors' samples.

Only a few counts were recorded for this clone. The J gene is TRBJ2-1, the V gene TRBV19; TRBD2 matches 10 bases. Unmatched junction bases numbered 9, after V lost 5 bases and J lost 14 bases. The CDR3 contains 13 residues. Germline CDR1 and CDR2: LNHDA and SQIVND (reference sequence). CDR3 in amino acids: CASSEASGRSEFF. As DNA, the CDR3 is TGTGCCAGTAGTGAGGCTAGCGGGAGAAGTGAGTTCTTC.

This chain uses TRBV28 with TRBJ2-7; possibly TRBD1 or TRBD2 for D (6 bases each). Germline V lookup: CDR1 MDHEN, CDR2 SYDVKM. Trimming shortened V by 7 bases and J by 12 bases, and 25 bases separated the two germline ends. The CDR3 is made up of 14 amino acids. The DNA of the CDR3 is TGTGCCAGCAATGCCCGGGGCCTTCCGAAGGGGGGGTACTTC. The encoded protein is CASNARGLPKGGYF. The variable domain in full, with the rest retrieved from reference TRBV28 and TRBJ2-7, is DVKVTQSSRYLVKRTGEKVFLECVQDMDHENMFWYRQDPGLGLRLIYFSYDVKMKEKGDIPEGYSVSREKKERFSLILESASTNQTSMYLCASNARGLPKGGYFGPGTRLTVT.

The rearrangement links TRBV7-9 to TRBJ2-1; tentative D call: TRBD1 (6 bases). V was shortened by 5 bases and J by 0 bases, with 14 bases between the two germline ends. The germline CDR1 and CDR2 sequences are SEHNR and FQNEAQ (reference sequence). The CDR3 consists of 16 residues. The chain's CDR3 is CASSPRTGFSYNEQFF. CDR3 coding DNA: TGTGCCAGCAGCCCCCGAACAGGGTTCTCCTACAATGAGCAGTTCTTC.

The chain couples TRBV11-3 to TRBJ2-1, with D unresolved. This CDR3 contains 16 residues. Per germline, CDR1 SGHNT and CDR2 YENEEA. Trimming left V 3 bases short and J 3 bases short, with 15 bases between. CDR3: CASSLTYGGLYNEQFF. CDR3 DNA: TGTGCCAGCAGCTTGACTTACGGTGGCCTCTACAATGAGCAGTTCTTC. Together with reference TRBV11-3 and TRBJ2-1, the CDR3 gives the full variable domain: EAGVVQSPRYKIIEKKQPVAFWCNPISGHNTLYWYLQNLGQGPELLIRYENEEAVDDSQLPKDRFSAERLKGVDSTLKIQPAELGDSAVYLCASSLTYGGLYNEQFFGPGTRLTVL.

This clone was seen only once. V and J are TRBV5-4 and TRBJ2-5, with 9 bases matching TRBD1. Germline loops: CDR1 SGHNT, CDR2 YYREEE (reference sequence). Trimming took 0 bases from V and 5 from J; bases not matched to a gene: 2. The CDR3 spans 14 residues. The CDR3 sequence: CASSLGTGVETQYF. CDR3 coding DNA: TGTGCCAGCAGCTTGGGGACAGGGGTCGAGACCCAGTACTTC.